The 2 T cell receptor beta chains reported below all come from one sample, sequenced in a study of blood T cells in healthy people across ages. A J-beta primer mix and a sample-barcoded 5' primer were used in a second PCR of about 7 to 12 cycles. TCRdb fed the 5' RACE reads into MiXCR, producing one record per CDR3 protein. The profile shows 850,000 to 1,000,000 distinct CDR3 sequences, under 50% of them singletons. Sequencing input: blood. The source of these receptors is a man aged 25-45 years in good health.

This sequence joins TRBV20-1 and TRBJ1-4; TRBD1 might be the D (5 bases). The V end lost 0 bases, the J end lost 5 bases, and 13 bases lay between the germline ends. Looked up from germline, CDR1 is DFQATT and CDR2 is SNEGSKA (reference sequence). The CDR3 length is 15 residues. CDR3 sequence: CSARDFQTENEKLFF. CDR3 nucleotide sequence: TGCAGTGCTAGAGATTTTCAGACAGAGAATGAAAAACTGTTTTTT.

The genes are TRBV27 and TRBJ1-1; 9 bases match TRBD1. After removal of 7 bases from V and 8 bases from J, the junction contained 8 bases not matched to a gene. Germline V lookup: CDR1 MNHEY, CDR2 SMNVEV (reference sequence). The CDR3 loop spans 13 amino acids. Here the CDR3 reads CASIGQGRGEAFF. The CDR3 DNA reads as TGTGCCAGCATCGGACAGGGGCGGGGGGAAGCTTTCTTT.